This is a list of T cell receptor beta chains from one sample in a study of T cells in Graves' hyperthyroidism and ophthalmopathy. TCRdb used MiXCR to reprocess the multiplex PCR reads, holding one entry per CDR3 protein. The sample includes over 300,000 distinct CDR3 sequences, approximately 15% of them seen just once. Sequenced: blood. The origin of the receptors is a woman aged 60 to 75 with Graves' hyperthyroidism. Both conserved end residues are trimmed from each CDR3. Fields, in order: V gene, J gene, clone size, CDR3 protein. A clone size is listed for some rows: how often the clone was seen (once, few, many), or a class if it is expanded.

>TRBV7-9|TRBJ2-1|few
ASSTPAQGAPYNGQF
>TRBV6-1|TRBJ2-7|many
ASSYGRSSYEQY
>TRBV29-1|TRBJ2-7|many
SVEGSAYEQY
>TRBV5-1|TRBJ1-2|many
ASSLGSGEEGYT
>TRBV27|TRBJ1-2|many
ASSLLSQGYGYT
>TRBV2|TRBJ2-1|many
ASWKQGRNNEQF
>TRBV6-1|TRBJ2-5|many
ASSEYFRQETQY
>TRBV11-3|TRBJ2-7|many
ASSLDRGPTSGSNEQY
>TRBV25-1|TRBJ2-2|few
ASSDPLAGETNTGELF
>TRBV7-9|TRBJ2-2|many
ASSLEADTGELF
>TRBV28|TRBJ1-2|many
ASKVGADNYGYT
>TRBV5-1|TRBJ2-3|many
ASSLQAGTDTQY
>TRBV20-1|TRBJ2-1|many
SATGTSGSRINEQF
>TRBV20-1|TRBJ2-7|NA
SARSGGPYEQY
>TRBV15|TRBJ2-7|many
ATSRDTGVGPYEQY
>TRBV11-2|TRBJ1-5|many
ASSLGQTGNQPQH
>TRBV11-2|TRBJ2-7|many
ASSTRTVPYEQY
>TRBV9|TRBJ2-3|NA
ASSAEGRSTQY
>TRBV20-1|TRBJ2-3|many
SARRGQTDTQY
>TRBV18|TRBJ1-5|few
ASSPRRDSNQPQH
>TRBV5-1|TRBJ2-3|many
ASSLATSKADTQY
>TRBV10-3|TRBJ2-6|few
AISVGAGGSSGANVLT
>TRBV19|TRBJ1-2|few
ASSTGRQNNFNYGYT
>TRBV6-5|TRBJ2-7|many
ASSYYGTGGPRQY
>TRBV14|TRBJ2-1|few
ASSQVGGMYNEQF
>TRBV6-1|TRBJ1-2|few
ASSEERVWGYT
>TRBV6-6|TRBJ2-7|few
ASSYGAQSYEQY
>TRBV28|TRBJ1-5|many
ASTPGGDHQPQH
>TRBV20-1|TRBJ2-1|few
SASPPNQRSSYNEQF
>TRBV10-1|TRBJ2-5|many
ASSDGLAGFQETQY
>TRBV27|TRBJ2-7|many
ASSPRTFDRLEQY